This T cell receptor beta chain derives from a study of shared clonotypes between healthy human individuals. Regarding the study as a whole: Sharing across four donors was highest in naive CD4 (around 5%) and lowest in memory CD8 (approximately 0.4%).

Replicate PCRs from sorted subsets contained roughly 200 ng DNA, which is 31,000 or so T cell genomes. Here immunoSEQ multiplex PCR was the method, and the copy in TCRdb shows in-frame clones only, minus some. This sample carries around 550,000 clones, around 96% of them seen once, and the ten largest clones take about 0.057%. The V gene lost 0 bases and the J gene lost 5 bases, with 13 bases spanning the gap. The CDR3 runs 16 residues. Germline loops: CDR1 MNHEY, CDR2 SMNVEV (reference sequence). Points on this clone: Its target is not known.

The sequenced sample was naive CD4+ T cells sorted from blood. Subset: CD45RA+ positively selected. The V call is TRBV27, the J call TRBJ1-4; no clear D. This clonotype was obtained from a woman in her 30s in good health. The CDR3 DNA follows: TGTGCCAGCAGTTTATCCACAGTTCTCAAGAATGAAAAACTGTTTTTT. Translating gives CASSLSTVLKNEKLFF.